This TCR beta chain is from a study of T cells in Graves' hyperthyroidism and ophthalmopathy (dated 2019 in TCRdb). Notes on the research overall: Peripheral blood was sampled at the time of initial diagnosis, prior to any treatment. TCR V-J signatures able to tell the groups apart were searched for in a discovery cohort of 100 or so patients, of whom under 45 had Graves' ophthalmopathy and roughly 59 had stable Graves' hyperthyroidism. An independent validation cohort of about 20 hyperthyroidism patients and 17 patients who later progressed to ophthalmopathy tested prospective prediction of ophthalmopathy. For training and testing, the approximately 97 patients in the discovery cohort were randomly divided in a 7:3 ratio. The study also compared thyroid tissue and blood T-cell repertoires from 5 to 7 Graves' hyperthyroidism patients. Following sampling, methimazole starting at 30 mg daily was given to hyperthyroidism patients, and high-dose intravenous methylprednisolone was given to ophthalmopathy patients. The paper describes TCR Vbeta CDR3 sequencing of about 140 peripheral blood samples, made up of roughly 45 ophthalmopathy patients, over 70 hyperthyroidism patients and some 17 progressor patients.

The study at large found these results: Most expanded thyroid clonotypes (frequency above 0.001) were also detected in blood, a finding suggesting that blood repertoires may reflect thyroid immune responses. In validation, progression to ophthalmopathy was predicted by the model with 70.59% sensitivity and roughly 76% specificity, a median of approximately 6.5 months before onset. Ophthalmopathy was separated from stable hyperthyroidism by a 13 V-J signature model, with about 86% sensitivity and 81% to 82% specificity obtained in cross-validation and 80%/75% obtained in testing. Sample size was not statistically predetermined, and investigators were not blinded to group allocation.

From the cysteine through the phenylalanine, the CDR3 covers 17 amino acids. CDR3 DNA only is kept here, 51 bases in frame from base 1. CDR1 and CDR2 are read off the germline V gene as SGDLS and YYNGEE. The V end gives up 1 base and the J end 0 bases, leaving 3 bases in the junction not matched to a gene. This clonotype was detected many times. No cognate antigen has been identified for it. No base quality values were provided; no much bigger clone lies one nucleotide off. Amplification of TCR beta CDR3 regions was carried out from RNA transcripts. The first round of RT-PCR for the TCR CDR3 was performed with the HTBI primer set and the Qiagen OneStep RT-PCR kit. The libraries were constructed in a second round of multiplex PCR and then size-selected and purified. Paired-end sequencing of the libraries was performed with 100 bp reads on an Illumina HiSeq2000. The study's processing was this. SOAPnuke was used to process the raw data, removing reads that contained adapters or uncalled bases, had a mean Phred below 15, or lacked an exact match to the constant primer or identifier. High-quality paired reads were merged with COPE v1.2.5, and unique nucleotide sequences were defined as clonotypes. MiTCR v1.1 was used to align clonotypes to the IMGT TRBV, TRBD and TRBJ reference segments. The analysis was restricted to V-J combinations with a frequency above 0.0001, which together covered over 99% of the repertoires. The TCS score was defined as the ratio of F50 (clonal expansion) to E x V (chaos), calculated using BLOSUM62-based TCRdist between CDR3 peptides within each V-J. Welch's t-statistics and random forest reduced 500 to 550 V-J features to fewer than 15, which were used in a naive Bayes classifier (R e1071). The Morisita-Horn index was used to measure how similar the thyroid and blood repertoires were. TCRdb's own reprocessing of the public reads used fastp at Q25 and MiXCR and kept productive beta chains. Entries are consolidated by CDR3 protein sequence, retaining the most common genes and DNA. TCRdb's processing, not the authors', yielded these V and J calls. The sample yields fewer than 40,000 distinct CDR3 sequences; around 50% were counted once. Jointly, the top ten make up 17% of the sample.

Moderately to severely active disease, a Clinical Activity Score of at least 3, a NOSPECS grade of at least 4, and a duration under 3 months were present in ophthalmopathy patients. Exclusion was applied to patients with uncontrolled infections, other autoimmune diseases, pregnancy or lactation. Diagnoses were established on the basis of clinical symptoms, serum thyroxine and TRAb, thyroid ultrasound, and orbital computed tomography. Ficoll-Paque density gradient centrifugation was used to isolate PBMCs from about 9 ml of fresh peripheral blood. Trizol reagent was used to extract total RNA, and RNA quality was then checked on an Agilent 2100 Bioanalyzer.

The rearrangement combines TRBV9 with TRBJ2-3; a stretch of 12 junction bases matches TRBD2. Sequenced input: blood. The source is a man aged 35 to 55 with Graves' ophthalmopathy. The CDR3 protein sequence reads: CASSVSSGGASTDTQYF. The sequence in DNA is TGTGCCAGCAGCGTATCTAGCGGGGGGGCTAGCACAGATACGCAGTATTTT.